What follows are 32 T cell receptor beta chains derived from one specimen sequenced in a study of T cell changes during pregnancy in multiple sclerosis (dated 2019 in TCRdb). Library preparation employed the immunoSEQ multiplex PCR assay. Not all clones reach the TCRdb copy of this immuneACCESS table, which keeps in-frame sequences only. Checked studies attribute under half of the gap to unresolved V genes and leave the rest unexplained. For this sample there are 40,000 to 55,000 clones; roughly 87% appear just once. The ten largest clones add up to approximately 1% of the sample. Sample: CD4+ T cells from peripheral blood mononuclear cells, taken after pregnancy. The receptors derive from a female donor with multiple sclerosis, enrolled in a pregnancy study.

The chain couples TRBV11-2 to TRBJ1-2; 8 bases map to TRBD1. With V trimmed by 1 base and J by 4 bases, 8 bases remained unmatched. This CDR3 is built from 16 residues. Germline values: CDR1 SGHAT, CDR2 FQNNGV. The DNA of the CDR3 is TGTGCCAGCAGCTTAGCTCCAGGGGGCAGTAGCTATGGCTACACCTTC. The encoded protein is CASSLAPGGSSYGYTF.

V usage is TRBV4-2 and J usage is TRBJ1-5; TRBD1 might be the D (5 bases). Germline CDR1 is LGHNA and CDR2 is YNFKEQ. With 3 bases removed from V and 8 bases from J, the gap between germline ends came to 14 bases. The CDR3 totals 14 residues. CDR3 coding DNA: TGTGCCAGCAGCCACCCAGGGTCTGGAGAGCCCCAGCATTTT. Protein product: CASSHPGSGEPQHF.

The chain is built from TRBV6-1 and TRBJ2-2, with 8 bases that match TRBD1. The trim removed 6 bases at V and 3 bases at J, leaving 6 bases unmatched. This CDR3 is built from 15 residues. The germline gives CDR1 MNHNS, CDR2 SASEGT. The CDR3 DNA reads TGTGCCAGCAGCCCGGGACAGGTTTACACCGGGGAGCTGTTTTTT. Translation gives CASSPGQVYTGELFF.

This rearrangement joins TRBV19 to TRBJ2-2; 7 bases are shared with TRBD2. Germline values: CDR1 LNHDA, CDR2 SQIVND (reference sequence). V shed 4 bases and J 7 bases; nucleotides not matched to a gene: 3. The CDR3 is made up of 13 amino acids. The CDR3 loop reads CASSSGRVGELFF. In nucleotides, the CDR3 is TGTGCCAGTAGTAGCGGGAGAGTCGGGGAGCTGTTTTTT. Variable domain in full (rest from reference TRBV19 and TRBJ2-2): DGGITQSPKYLFRKEGQNVTLSCEQNLNHDAMYWYRQDPGQGLRLIYYSQIVNDFQKGDIAEGYSVSREKKESFPLTVTSAQKNPTAFYLCASSSGRVGELFFGEGSRLTVL.

J is TRBJ2-7 and V is TRBV9; a weak D match, TRBD2 (5 bases). V was pared by 0 bases and J by 6 bases, with 13 bases between. This CDR3 is built from 14 residues. Germline CDR1 reads SGDLS; CDR2 reads YYNGEE. The CDR3 reads CASSVEVSGGEQYF. In nucleotides, the CDR3 is TGTGCCAGCAGCGTAGAAGTCTCAGGAGGCGAGCAGTACTTC. The whole variable domain, remainder taken from reference TRBV9 and TRBJ2-7, is DSGVTQTPKHLITATGQRVTLRCSPRSGDLSVYWYQQSLDQGLQFLIQYYNGEERAKGNILERFSAQQFPDLHSELNLSSLELGDSALYFCASSVEVSGGEQYFGPGTRLTVT.

In the case of this clone: Other DNA variants within this sample encode the same CDR3. CDR3 sequence reads: CASSLSSPRNTEAFF. The CDR3 nucleotides read TGTGCCAGCAGTTTATCTTCACCGAGGAACACTGAAGCTTTCTTT. This chain joins TRBV27 and TRBJ1-1; no definite D call. The CDR3 spans 15 residues. Germline V gene sequence: CDR1 MNHEY, CDR2 SMNVEV (reference sequence). Trimming left V 0 bases short and J 1 base short, with 9 bases between.

This chain links TRBV5-4 with TRBJ2-1, with D possibly matching TRBD1 (6 bases). V was cut by 4 bases and J by 10 bases, with 12 bases left in between. The CDR3 covers 12 residues. Germline CDR1 SGHNT, CDR2 YYREEE (reference sequence). The CDR3 protein is CASSRTGIEQFF. CDR3 bases: TGTGCCAGCAGCCGTACAGGGATCGAGCAGTTCTTC. Using reference TRBV5-4 and TRBJ2-1 for the parts outside the CDR3, the full variable domain is ETGVTQSPTHLIKTRGQQVTLRCSSQSGHNTVSWYQQALGQGPQFIFQYYREEENGRGNFPPRFSGLQFPNYSSELNVNALELDDSALYLCASSRTGIEQFFGPGTRLTVL.

The chain carries TRBV28 and TRBJ1-5; 7 positions match TRBD1. J gave up 6 bases and V 4 bases, and 12 bases lay outside the gene matches. The germline CDR1 and CDR2 sequences are MDHEN and SYDVKM. This CDR3 spans 16 amino acids. CDR3 sequence: CASSSFTDRVGQPQHF. The CDR3 nucleotides read TGTGCCAGCAGTTCATTCACCGACAGGGTGGGTCAGCCCCAGCATTTT. Drawing the rest from reference TRBV28 and TRBJ1-5, the complete variable domain is DVKVTQSSRYLVKRTGEKVFLECVQDMDHENMFWYRQDPGLGLRLIYFSYDVKMKEKGDIPEGYSVSREKKERFSLILESASTNQTSMYLCASSSFTDRVGQPQHFGDGTRLSIL.

The chain joins TRBV28 to TRBJ1-5; D gene unclear. This CDR3 is 14 amino acids long. Per the germline V gene, CDR1 is MDHEN and CDR2 is SYDVKM. The V end was cut by 2 bases, the J end by 4 bases, with 9 bases between. The CDR3 DNA sequence: TGTGCCAGCAGTTTAGTACAGTCAAATCAGCCCCAGCATTTT. The encoded protein is CASSLVQSNQPQHF. Full variable domain (rest looked up from reference TRBV28 and TRBJ1-5): DVKVTQSSRYLVKRTGEKVFLECVQDMDHENMFWYRQDPGLGLRLIYFSYDVKMKEKGDIPEGYSVSREKKERFSLILESASTNQTSMYLCASSLVQSNQPQHFGDGTRLSIL.

The genes are TRBV5-1 and TRBJ2-7, with 7 bases that match TRBD1. The CDR3 is 16 residues long. Germline CDR1 SGHRS, CDR2 YFSETQ. V shed 3 bases and J 0 bases; nucleotides not matched to a gene: 9. This chain's CDR3 is CASSSSTGDSSYEQYF. CDR3 sequence (DNA): TGCGCCAGCAGCTCCTCAACAGGGGACAGCTCCTACGAGCAGTACTTC.

CDR3 amino acids: CASSRRNRGEAFF. The CDR3, as DNA: TGTGCCAGCAGCCGGAGAAACAGGGGTGAAGCTTTCTTT. The rearrangement joins TRBV5-6 to TRBJ1-1; 7 positions match TRBD1. The CDR3 has 13 amino acids. Germline V lookup: CDR1 SGHDT, CDR2 YYEEEE. V gave up 4 bases and J gave up 7 bases; unmatched junction bases: 7.

The chain combines TRBV10-2 with TRBJ2-2; D perhaps matches TRBD2 (6 bases). The CDR3 contains 15 residues. Germline values: CDR1 WSHSY, CDR2 SAAADI. V lost 5 bases and J 3 bases, leaving 13 bases between the germline ends. The DNA for the CDR3 is TGCGCCAGCAGTCAGCAGGGCGGGGACACCGGGGAGCTGTTTTTT. Protein: CASSQQGGDTGELFF.

This clone was recorded a few times. The rearrangement links TRBV2 to TRBJ2-1, with D perhaps TRBD1 (5 bases). This CDR3 is 12 amino acids long. CDR1 is SNHLY and CDR2 is FYNNEI in the germline V gene. The V and J ends lost 4 bases and 7 bases respectively, with 8 bases between them. The CDR3 here is CASSVQGNEQFF. DNA for the CDR3: TGTGCCAGCAGTGTTCAGGGAAATGAGCAGTTCTTC.

This clone was seen a single time. This chain joins TRBV6-5 and TRBJ2-2; 8 nucleotides agree with TRBD1. The CDR3 consists of 16 residues. CDR1 is MNHEY, CDR2 SVGAGI, per germline. V was pared by 0 bases and J by 4 bases, with 4 bases of the junction left unmatched. The chain's CDR3 is CASSYSWTGFTGELFF. The CDR3 region has the DNA TGTGCCAGCAGTTACTCTTGGACAGGGTTCACCGGGGAGCTGTTTTTT.

J is TRBJ1-4 and V is TRBV4-3, with 9 bases lining up with TRBD1. This CDR3 contains 17 residues. J was trimmed by 7 bases and V by 4 bases; bases with no gene match: 13. Germline lookup yields CDR1 LGHNA and CDR2 YSLEER. The DNA of the CDR3 is TGCGCCAGCAGCCGGACCTTGCCGGGACAGGGAACTGAAAAACTGTTTTTT. As protein: CASSRTLPGQGTEKLFF.

The chain couples TRBV6-5 to TRBJ2-7, with 10 bases aligning to TRBD2. Trimming cost V 0 bases and J 4 bases; bases outside gene matches: 3. Germline V gene data show CDR1 as MNHEY and CDR2 as SVGAGI. This CDR3 comprises 15 residues. The CDR3 nucleotides are TGTGCCAGCAGTTACTCAGGAGCGGGAGGGTACGAGCAGTACTTC. Translating gives CASSYSGAGGYEQYF.

The table lists this clone with a few counts. The chain carries TRBV2 and TRBJ1-1; D is unresolved. This CDR3 is 13 amino acids long. Trimming stripped 5 bases from V and 1 base from J, with 8 bases between. Germline CDR1 SNHLY, CDR2 FYNNEI. This chain's CDR3 is CASSTEKNTEAFF. The CDR3 region has the DNA TGTGCCAGCAGTACGGAGAAGAACACTGAAGCTTTCTTT.

The CDR3 coding sequence is TGTGCCAGTAGTATTTGGAGTCCCCTCAACACCGGGGAGCTGTTTTTT. Encoded protein: CASSIWSPLNTGELFF. V and J are TRBV19 and TRBJ2-2; D unresolved. V was trimmed by 3 bases and J by 2 bases, leaving 13 bases between them. CDR1 and CDR2 from the germline V gene are LNHDA and SQIVND (reference sequence). This CDR3 is 16 amino acids long.

The rearrangement joins TRBV6-6 to TRBJ1-1, with 7 bases aligning to TRBD1. The CDR3 covers 14 residues. Germline loops: CDR1 MNHNY, CDR2 SVGAGI (reference sequence). V trimming: 4 bases; J trimming: 6 bases; junction bases outside the gene matches: 8. This chain's CDR3 is CASSFSDRWAEAFF. Written as DNA, the CDR3 is TGTGCCAGCAGTTTTTCGGACAGGTGGGCTGAAGCTTTCTTT.

A word on this clone: Without the conserved terminal phenylalanine or tryptophan, this CDR3 likely stems from a read error. The limits of the CDR3 on the DNA are not certain, so only TCRdb's listed CDR3 is given. The V call is TRBV5-6, the J call TRBJ1-2; the DNA was not compared with TRBD1, the D call given in the table. From its first to its last residue, the CDR3 has 13 amino acids. CDR1 is SGHDT and CDR2 is YYEEEE in the germline V gene. The CDR3 loop reads CASSARPGTGGEV.

The genes are TRBV18 and TRBJ1-1; 10 positions agree with TRBD1. With V trimmed by 0 bases and J by 6 bases, 10 bases remained unmatched. This CDR3 has 17 residues. The V gene's germline CDR1 is KGHSH and CDR2 LQKENI. CDR3 nucleotides: TGTGCCAGCTCACCACCTGGGTTCGACAGGGGGCTGTCTGAAGCTTTCTTT. This translates into CASSPPGFDRGLSEAFF.

The count of this clone is one. This chain uses TRBV5-4 with TRBJ2-1; D is possibly TRBD2 (6 bases). Germline V gene lookup returns CDR1 SGHNT and CDR2 YYREEE (reference sequence). The CDR3 has 15 amino acids. The ends were cut back, 4 bases at V and 7 bases at J, with 18 bases in the middle. The CDR3 here is CASSVSRDSRNEQFF. The CDR3 bases are TGTGCCAGCAGCGTAAGCCGGGACTCGCGTAATGAGCAGTTCTTC.

The CDR3 sequence is CSAEPGGYAFF. The CDR3 bases are TGCAGTGCTGAACCAGGGGGCTACGCTTTCTTT. V and J are TRBV20-1 and TRBJ1-1; 8 nucleotides line up with TRBD1. Germline lookup yields CDR1 DFQATT and CDR2 SNEGSKA (reference sequence). Germline trimming cut 5 bases from V and 11 bases from J; bases unmatched to any gene: 7. CDR3 length equals 11 residues.

The V gene is TRBV5-1, the J gene TRBJ1-2; 9 nucleotides match TRBD1. This CDR3 is built from 16 residues. Unmatched junction bases numbered 10, after V lost 3 bases and J lost 4 bases. From germline, CDR1 is SGHRS and CDR2 YFSETQ. The CDR3 bases are TGCGCCAGCAGCTCCTCCAAGGGACAGGGCTCCTATGGCTACACCTTC. Translated: CASSSSKGQGSYGYTF.

The chain joins TRBV7-2 to TRBJ2-7; tentative D call: TRBD2 (6 bases). Germline V gives CDR1 SGHTA, CDR2 FQGNSA. V was clipped by 3 bases and J by 2 bases, with 14 bases between them. The CDR3 loop spans 15 amino acids. The CDR3 here is CASSLGGITTYEQYF. DNA for the CDR3: TGTGCCAGCAGCTTGGGCGGGATTACGACCTACGAGCAGTACTTC.

The V gene is TRBV7-2, the J gene TRBJ1-4; 7 bases align to TRBD1. This CDR3 is 15 amino acids long. The germline V gene encodes CDR1 SGHTA and CDR2 FQGNSA. The V gene end was trimmed by 5 bases and the J gene end by 7 bases; junction bases not matched to a gene: 10. The CDR3 loop is CASSHGTGETEKLFF. CDR3 nucleotides: TGTGCCAGCAGCCATGGAACAGGGGAGACTGAAAAACTGTTTTTT.

The chain combines TRBV30 with TRBJ2-1; D perhaps matches TRBD2 (5 bases). The CDR3 consists of 14 residues. V was cut by 1 base and J by 4 bases, with 11 bases left in between. Germline V gene sequence: CDR1 GTSNPN, CDR2 SVGIG (reference sequence). The CDR3, as DNA: TGTGCCTGGAGTGCTGGCGGGCGTTACAATGAGCAGTTCTTC. Translating it yields CAWSAGGRYNEQFF.

The chain uses TRBV6-1 and TRBJ2-1; 12 bases map to TRBD1. The CDR3 is made up of 16 amino acids. Germline CDR1 and CDR2: MNHNS and SASEGT. Losses at the gene ends were 4 bases for V and 8 bases for J; bases not matched to a gene: 9. The chain's CDR3 is CASSVTGTGGWYEQFF. The CDR3 nucleotides read TGTGCCAGCAGTGTGACCGGGACAGGGGGCTGGTATGAGCAGTTCTTC.

The chain recombines TRBV7-2 with TRBJ2-1, with D unresolved. This CDR3 is 14 amino acids long. The V gene's germline CDR1 is SGHTA and CDR2 FQGNSA. V was pared by 3 bases and J by 2 bases, with 8 bases between. The CDR3 region is CASSLTSTYNEQFF. CDR3 in DNA: TGTGCCAGCAGCTTGACATCCACCTACAATGAGCAGTTCTTC.

The gene calls are TRBV2 and TRBJ2-5; 9 bases agree with TRBD2. V lost 4 bases, J lost 4 bases, and 7 bases stayed unmatched. The V gene's germline CDR1 is SNHLY and CDR2 FYNNEI. This CDR3 is built from 15 residues. The DNA of the CDR3 is TGTGCCAGCAGTGGGGTAGCGGGAGAGGGAGAGACCCAGTACTTC. Translation: CASSGVAGEGETQYF.

This sequence joins TRBV13 and TRBJ1-2, with D possibly matching TRBD1 (6 bases). Germline loops: CDR1 PRHDT, CDR2 FYEKMQ (reference sequence). V was shortened by 6 bases and J by 8 bases, with 16 bases between the two germline ends. The CDR3 extends over 13 amino acids. The CDR3 loop is CASRSQGVYGYTF. DNA of the CDR3: TGTGCCAGCAGGTCACAGGGAGTCTACGGCTACACCTTC.

CDR3 nucleotides: TGTGCCAGCAGCTTAGGGGGCGAGAAGAACACTGAAGCTTTCTTT. Encoded protein: CASSLGGEKNTEAFF. The genes are TRBV11-3 and TRBJ1-1, with a tentative D call TRBD1 (5 bases). The CDR3 extends over 15 amino acids. The germline CDR1 and CDR2 sequences are SGHNT and YENEEA. Trimming took 1 base from V and 1 from J, leaving 10 bases between them.